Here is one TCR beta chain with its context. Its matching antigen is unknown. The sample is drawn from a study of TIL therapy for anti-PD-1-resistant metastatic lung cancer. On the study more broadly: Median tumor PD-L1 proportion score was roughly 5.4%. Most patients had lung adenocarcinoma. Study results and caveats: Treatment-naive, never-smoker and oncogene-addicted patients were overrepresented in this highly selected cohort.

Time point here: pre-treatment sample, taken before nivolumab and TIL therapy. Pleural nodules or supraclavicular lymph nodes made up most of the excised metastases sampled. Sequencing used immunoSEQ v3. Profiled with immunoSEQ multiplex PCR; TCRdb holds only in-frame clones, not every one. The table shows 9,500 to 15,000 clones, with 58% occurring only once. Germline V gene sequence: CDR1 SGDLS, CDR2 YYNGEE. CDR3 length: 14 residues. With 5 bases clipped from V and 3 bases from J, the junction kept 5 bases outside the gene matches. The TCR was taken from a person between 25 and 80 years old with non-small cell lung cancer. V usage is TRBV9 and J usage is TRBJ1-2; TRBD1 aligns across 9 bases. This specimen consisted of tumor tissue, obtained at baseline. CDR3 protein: CASSSTGGHYGYTF. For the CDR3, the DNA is TGTGCCAGCAGTAGTACAGGGGGCCACTATGGCTACACCTTC.